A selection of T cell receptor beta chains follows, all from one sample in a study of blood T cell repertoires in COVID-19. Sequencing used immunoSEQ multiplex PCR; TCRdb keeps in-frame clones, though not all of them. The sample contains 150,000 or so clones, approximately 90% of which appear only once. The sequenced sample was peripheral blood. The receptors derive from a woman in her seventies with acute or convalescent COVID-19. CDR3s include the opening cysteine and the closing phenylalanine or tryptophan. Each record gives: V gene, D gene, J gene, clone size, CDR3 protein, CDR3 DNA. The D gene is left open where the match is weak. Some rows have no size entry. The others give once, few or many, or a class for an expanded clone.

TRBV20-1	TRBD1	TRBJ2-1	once	CSAGDRGESSEQFF	TGCAGTGCTGGTGACAGGGGGGAATCCAGTGAGCAGTTCTTC
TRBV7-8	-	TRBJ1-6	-	CASSLVRDNSPLHF	TGTGCCAGCAGCTTAGTCAGGGATAATTCACCCCTCCACTTT
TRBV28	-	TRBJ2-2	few	CASSLNTGELFF	TGTGCCAGCAGTCTGAACACCGGGGAGCTGTTTTTT
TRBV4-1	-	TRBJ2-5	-	CASSQSVGETQYF	TGCGCCAGCAGCCAATCAGTCGGGGAGACCCAGTACTTC
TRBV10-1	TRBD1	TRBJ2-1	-	CASSATGTGGVHNEQFF	TGCGCCAGCAGTGCCACCGGGACAGGGGGCGTCCACAATGAGCAGTTCTTC
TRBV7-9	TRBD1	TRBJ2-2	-	CASSRKTGLGTGELFF	TGTGCCAGCAGTCGAAAGACAGGGCTGGGGACCGGGGAGCTGTTTTTT
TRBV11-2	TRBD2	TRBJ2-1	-	CASSPKGRGGPSYNEQFF	TGTGCCAGCAGCCCAAAGGGTCGGGGGGGGCCATCCTACAATGAGCAGTTCTTC
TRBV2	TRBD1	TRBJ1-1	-	CASVAGGDTEAFF	TGTGCCAGCGTAGCAGGGGGCGACACTGAAGCTTTCTTT
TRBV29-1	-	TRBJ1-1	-	CSGRGQMNTEAFF	TGCAGCGGTAGAGGACAGATGAACACTGAAGCTTTCTTT
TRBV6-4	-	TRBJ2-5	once	CATQRGGQETQYF	TGTGCCACGCAACGTGGAGGACAAGAGACCCAGTACTTC
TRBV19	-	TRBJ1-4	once	CASSAGQTTNEKLFF	TGTGCCAGTAGTGCAGGACAGACAACTAATGAAAAACTGTTTTTT
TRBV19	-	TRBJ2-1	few	CASSREASSYNEQFF	TGTGCCAGTAGTCGAGAGGCTAGTTCGTACAATGAGCAGTTCTTC
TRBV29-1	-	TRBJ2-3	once	CSARSSTDTQYF	TGCAGCGCCCGGTCTAGCACAGATACGCAGTATTTT
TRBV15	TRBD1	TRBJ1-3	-	CATSRPGGISGNTIYF	TGTGCCACCAGCAGGCCAGGGGGGATCTCTGGAAACACCATATATTTT
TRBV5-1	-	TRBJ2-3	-	CASSSSTGGDTQYF	TGCGCCAGCAGCTCGTCGACAGGCGGGGATACGCAGTATTTT
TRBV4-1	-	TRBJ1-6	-	CASSQGQGNSPLHF	TGCGCCAGCAGCCAAGGTCAGGGAAATTCACCCCTCCACTTT